A single sample gave rise to the 24 T cell receptor beta chains below, sequenced in a study of human T cells and chemical hapten exposure (dated by TCRdb to the early 2020s). Explained via the paper, the time point label denotes: pre-sensitization, week 0. The treatment or condition label, read with the paper, signifies: therapeutic diphenylcyclopropenone sensitization with weekly scalp DPC. The library came from RACE. This sample was sequenced with a NextSeq 500. TCRdb trimmed public reads at Q25 via fastp, called clones via MiXCR and kept in-frame beta chains. Every CDR3 protein is listed once, alongside the most common genes and DNA of its rows. Within this sample are roughly 88,000 distinct CDR3 sequences, with 9.6% of them counted one time only. Around 3.9% of the sample comes from the top ten. Sequences were derived from whole blood, sampled in connection with sensitization to the hapten diphenylcyclopropenone (DPC). These receptors came from a woman aged 35 to 49 with alopecia areata. Some clones in this sample may be carry-over from other donors' samples.

This clonotype was observed a handful of times. The chain carries TRBV3-2 and TRBJ2-4; the table gives TRBD1 as D, unverified against the DNA. TRBV3-2 is termed a pseudogene. The CDR3 sequence is 15 residues long. CDR3 sequence (DNA): TGTGCCAGCAGCCAGATAGGGGAGGCCAAAAACATTCAGTACTTC. This encodes CASSQIGEAKNIQYF.

This clonotype was seen at least ten times. The gene calls are TRBV25-1 and TRBJ1-1; 10 bases are a match to TRBD1. The V and J ends lost 5 bases and 0 bases, in that order; junction bases with no gene match: 3. The germline gives CDR1 MGHDK, CDR2 SYGVNS. The CDR3 runs to 15 residues. The chain's CDR3 is CASSMGQGMNTEAFF. In DNA, the CDR3 is TGTGCCAGCAGTATGGGACAGGGGATGAACACTGAAGCTTTCTTT.

This clonotype was seen ten or more times. The V and J genes are TRBV7-2 and TRBJ2-5, with 13 bases that match TRBD2. V lost 5 bases, J lost 9 bases, and 9 bases stayed unmatched. The CDR3 runs to 15 residues. Germline CDR1 and CDR2: SGHTA and FQGNSA. The CDR3 sequence: CASSPTSGGAGSQYF. For the CDR3, the DNA is TGTGCCAGCAGCCCTACTAGCGGGGGGGCCGGGTCCCAGTACTTC. Looking up the rest from reference TRBV7-2 and TRBJ2-5 gives the full variable domain: GAGVSQSPSNKVTEKGKDVELRCDPISGHTALYWYRQSLGQGLEFLIYFQGNSAPDKSGLPSDRFSAERTGGSVSTLTIQRTQQEDSAVYLCASSPTSGGAGSQYFGPGTRLLVL.

This clonotype was recorded a few times. The chain joins TRBV11-2 to TRBJ2-7; 12 bases align to TRBD2. V was clipped by 2 bases and J by 3 bases; unmatched bases: 14. This CDR3 has 19 residues. Germline values: CDR1 SGHAT, CDR2 FQNNGV. CDR3 sequence: CASSLLVRAPLAGGYEQYF. DNA of the CDR3: TGTGCCAGCAGCTTACTTGTTAGGGCCCCACTAGCGGGGGGCTACGAGCAGTACTTC.

This clonotype was seen a handful of times. J is TRBJ1-6 and V is TRBV7-2; possible D gene TRBD1, 5 bases. From germline, CDR1 is SGHTA and CDR2 FQGNSA. Trimming left V 4 bases short and J 7 bases short, with 17 bases between. The CDR3 is 16 amino acids. The CDR3 reads CASSSPLQGYNSPLHF. Written as DNA, the CDR3 is TGTGCCAGCAGCTCCCCCCTCCAGGGTTACAATTCACCCCTCCACTTT. Based on the CDR3 plus reference TRBV7-2 and TRBJ1-6, the full variable domain is GAGVSQSPSNKVTEKGKDVELRCDPISGHTALYWYRQSLGQGLEFLIYFQGNSAPDKSGLPSDRFSAERTGGSVSTLTIQRTQQEDSAVYLCASSSPLQGYNSPLHFGNGTRLTVT.

This clonotype showed up just once. The chain has TRBV7-9 and TRBJ2-2, with 7 bases that match TRBD2. Trimming cost V 5 bases and J 0 bases; bases outside gene matches: 6. Germline CDR1 is SEHNR and CDR2 is FQNEAQ (reference sequence). CDR3 length equals 16 residues. The CDR3 DNA reads TGTGCCAGCAGCCGGCGGGGGAATACGAACACCGGGGAGCTGTTTTTT. Translating it yields CASSRRGNTNTGELFF.

This chain uses TRBV9 with TRBJ2-7, with D perhaps matching TRBD1 (6 bases). The germline CDR1 and CDR2 sequences are SGDLS and YYNGEE. The V end was cut by 0 bases, the J end by 2 bases, with 12 bases between. This CDR3 is 15 amino acids long. CDR3 coding DNA: TGTGCCAGCAGCGTAGGGAATTCAGGGGCCTACGAGCAGTACTTC. It codes for CASSVGNSGAYEQYF. The complete variable domain, with remaining parts taken from reference TRBV9 and TRBJ2-7, reads DSGVTQTPKHLITATGQRVTLRCSPRSGDLSVYWYQQSLDQGLQFLIQYYNGEERAKGNILERFSAQQFPDLHSELNLSSLELGDSALYFCASSVGNSGAYEQYFGPGTRLTVT.

As to this clonotype: The junction departs from germline at one end; a sequencing error may be responsible. This chain links TRBV15 with TRBJ2-3; 8 bases map to TRBD2. The CDR3 extends over 14 amino acids. CDR1 is LNHNV and CDR2 is YYDKDF in the germline V gene (reference sequence). DNA of the CDR3: TGTGCCACCAGCCCGCGGACTAGCACCGATACGCAGTATTTT. Protein: CATSPRTSTDTQYF.

This clonotype was seen only a few times. This chain joins TRBV4-2 and TRBJ2-7, with 7 bases fitting TRBD2. The CDR3 sequence is 14 residues long. CDR1 is LGHNA and CDR2 is YNFKEQ in the germline V gene. Trimming cost V 3 bases and J 4 bases; bases outside gene matches: 6. The CDR3 DNA follows: TGTGCCAGCAGCCAGGACTTGCGGGGGTACGAGCAGTACTTC. It is translated as CASSQDLRGYEQYF.

The gene calls are TRBV14 and TRBJ2-7, with no clear D. The CDR3 runs 13 residues. V was clipped by 3 bases and J by 2 bases, with 8 bases between them. Germline CDR1 reads SGHDN; CDR2 reads FVKESK. As DNA, the CDR3 is TGTGCCAGCAGCCAGGGCGGCACCTACGAGCAGTACTTC. As protein: CASSQGGTYEQYF.

Many counts were recorded for this clonotype. V is TRBV7-2 and J is TRBJ2-3, with 12 bases identical to TRBD2. Germline CDR1 reads SGHTA; CDR2 reads FQGNSA. This CDR3 is built from 18 residues. J gave up 0 bases and V 1 base, and 5 bases lay outside the gene matches. CDR3 in DNA: TGTGCCAGCAGCTTAGGGGCTAGCGGGGGGGCCAGCACAGATACGCAGTATTTT. It specifies CASSLGASGGASTDTQYF.

This clonotype was detected once. The chain combines TRBV20-1 with TRBJ2-2; D gene uncertain. The CDR3 is 12 residues long. Trimming stripped 2 bases from V and 5 bases from J, with 6 bases between. Germline V gene sequence: CDR1 DFQATT, CDR2 SNEGSKA (reference sequence). DNA of the CDR3: TGCAGTGCTAGACACCGAACCGGGGAGCTGTTTTTT. Its translation is CSARHRTGELFF.

The rearrangement joins TRBV25-1 to TRBJ1-6, with a possible D match to TRBD1 (6 bases). Germline V gene sequence: CDR1 MGHDK, CDR2 SYGVNS. Trimming stripped 4 bases from V and 7 bases from J, with 14 bases between. The CDR3 loop spans 15 amino acids. CDR3 region: CASSGTDSLNSPLHF. For the CDR3, the DNA is TGTGCCAGCAGTGGGACGGACAGTTTGAATTCACCCCTCCACTTT.

This clonotype was seen only a few times. The chain uses TRBV3-1 and TRBJ2-6; weak D call: TRBD1 (6 bases). V dropped 6 bases and J dropped 0 bases, with 15 bases sitting between them. Germline CDR1 reads LGHDT; CDR2 reads YNNKEL (reference sequence). The CDR3 is made up of 17 amino acids. This CDR3 is CASSSRGRSSGANVLTF. In nucleotides, the CDR3 is TGTGCCAGCAGTTCCAGGGGACGGTCCTCTGGGGCCAACGTCCTGACTTTC.

There are many counts of this clonotype. The rearrangement uses TRBV28 and TRBJ2-3; D is unclear. The V gene's germline CDR1 is MDHEN and CDR2 SYDVKM. CDR3 length equals 16 residues. Deletions cut 4 bases from V and 2 bases from J, with 16 bases between. The CDR3 DNA is TGTGCCAGCAGTTCCCTGGGAATCCCAAACACAGATACGCAGTATTTT. Amino acids: CASSSLGIPNTDTQYF.

The rearrangement joins TRBV7-2 to TRBJ2-3, with TRBD1 identical over 10 bases. The CDR3 sequence is 17 residues long. Losses at the gene ends were 4 bases for V and 3 bases for J; bases not matched to a gene: 10. Looked up from germline, CDR1 is SGHTA and CDR2 is FQGNSA. The CDR3 loop is CASSSPAGTGVTDTQYF. The CDR3 coding sequence is TGTGCCAGCAGCTCACCTGCCGGGACAGGGGTTACAGATACGCAGTATTTT.

The chain recombines TRBV29-1 with TRBJ2-1; the D gene is possibly TRBD2 (6 bases). The CDR3 extends over 14 amino acids. Germline CDR1 SQVTM, CDR2 ANQGSEA. Trimming removed 7 bases from V and 4 bases from J, with 17 bases in between. The CDR3 sequence is CSATPGLRYNEQFF. The CDR3 DNA sequence: TGCAGCGCCACCCCGGGACTGAGATACAATGAGCAGTTCTTC.

This clonotype has only one observation. This may be a read error, as it is one base from a much larger clone. This rearrangement joins TRBV30 to TRBJ1-1; 9 bases agree with TRBD1. Germline CDR1 and CDR2: GTSNPN and SVGIG (reference sequence). This CDR3 comprises 14 residues. The CDR3 protein is CDWRRTGESTEAFF. In nucleotides, the CDR3 is TGTGACTGGAGAAGGACAGGGGAGAGCACTGAAGCTTTCTTT.

This chain uses TRBV5-1 with TRBJ2-5; a weak D match, TRBD2 (6 bases). V dropped 0 bases and J dropped 5 bases, with 20 bases sitting between them. CDR3 length equals 17 residues. The V gene's germline CDR1 is SGHRS and CDR2 YFSETQ. CDR3 amino acids: CASSLASEASSGETQYF. The DNA for the CDR3 is TGCGCCAGCAGCTTGGCCAGCGAGGCCTCGAGCGGGGAGACCCAGTACTTC.

There are a few counts of this clonotype. This chain joins TRBV6-5 and TRBJ1-2; D call uncertain. Germline values: CDR1 MNHEY, CDR2 SVGAGI. CDR3 size: 14 residues. Between the trimmed V and J ends, which lost 6 bases and 3 bases, there was a span of 14 bases. The CDR3 coding sequence is TGTGCCAGCAGCCCCGTTTTATATGACTATGGCTACACCTTC. Translating gives CASSPVLYDYGYTF.

This clonotype was observed many times. The chain has TRBV12-3 or TRBV12-4 and TRBJ2-1; possibly TRBD2 for D (6 bases). V lost 5 bases and J 0 bases, leaving 17 bases between the germline ends. This CDR3 is 17 amino acids long. The CDR3 protein is CASSGPPAGLSYNEQFF. CDR3 DNA sequence: TGTGCCAGCAGTGGCCCCCCCGCGGGGCTCTCCTACAATGAGCAGTTCTTC.

Ten or more counts support this clonotype. The chain has TRBV6-6 and TRBJ2-2; TRBD1 is a possible D gene (5 bases). V lost 2 bases to trimming and J lost 7 bases, with 14 bases between them. From germline, CDR1 is MNHNY and CDR2 SVGAGI (reference sequence). The CDR3 runs 15 residues. CDR3 coding DNA: TGTGCCAGCAGTTACGTAGGAAGGGGAAACGGGGAGCTGTTTTTT. Protein: CASSYVGRGNGELFF.

This clonotype was recorded many times. The gene calls are TRBV7-8 and TRBJ2-3; tentatively, D is TRBD1 or TRBD2 (5 bases each). Germline values: CDR1 SGHVS, CDR2 FQNEAQ. V was trimmed by 6 bases and J by 0 bases, leaving 13 bases between them. There are 15 residues in the CDR3. This CDR3 is CASRYRDPSTDTQYF. The CDR3, as DNA: TGTGCCAGCAGATACCGGGACCCCAGCACAGATACGCAGTATTTT.

This clonotype was counted at least ten times. The chain combines TRBV6-2 or TRBV6-3 with TRBJ2-3, with D maybe TRBD2 (6 bases). The CDR3 covers 15 residues. CDR1 MNHEY and CDR2 SVGEGT come from the germline V gene. V was clipped by 8 bases and J by 1 base, with 16 bases between them. In nucleotides, the CDR3 is TGTGCCAGCCGTGAGGTCGGGGGTGGCACAGATACGCAGTATTTT. Its protein is CASREVGGGTDTQYF.